This T cell receptor (beta chain) is drawn from a study of cytomegalovirus exposure and HLA in healthy donors. General study results and limits: The study listed approximately 160 cytomegalovirus-associated TCR beta chains. Links to common viral pathogens appeared, in a later analysis, for several of the most significant clusters.

In the case of this clone: As yet, its antigen is unknown.

The PCR used 60 Vbeta and 13 Jbeta primers. TCRdb's copy holds only in-frame clones and misses some; the assay was immunoSEQ multiplex PCR. The top ten hold roughly 6.5% of the sample, which has around 45,000 clones, approximately 68% seen once. The sequence was collected from a man aged 30-40 years in good health and CMV-seronegative. The sample was PBMCs.

The CDR3 region is CASSLAGVGETQYF. The CDR3 region has the DNA TGCGCCAGCAGCCTTGCGGGAGTGGGAGAGACCCAGTACTTC. This chain connects TRBV5-1 to TRBJ2-5, with TRBD2 matching 7 bases. The CDR3 is made up of 14 amino acids. Trimming cost V 4 bases and J 4 bases; bases outside gene matches: 7. Germline CDR1 reads SGHRS; CDR2 reads YFSETQ. Based on the CDR3 plus reference TRBV5-1 and TRBJ2-5, the full variable domain is KAGVTQTPRYLIKTRGQQVTLSCSPISGHRSVSWYQQTPGQGLQFLFEYFSETQRNKGNFPGRFSGRQFSNSRSEMNVSTLELGDSALYLCASSLAGVGETQYFGPGTRLLVL.